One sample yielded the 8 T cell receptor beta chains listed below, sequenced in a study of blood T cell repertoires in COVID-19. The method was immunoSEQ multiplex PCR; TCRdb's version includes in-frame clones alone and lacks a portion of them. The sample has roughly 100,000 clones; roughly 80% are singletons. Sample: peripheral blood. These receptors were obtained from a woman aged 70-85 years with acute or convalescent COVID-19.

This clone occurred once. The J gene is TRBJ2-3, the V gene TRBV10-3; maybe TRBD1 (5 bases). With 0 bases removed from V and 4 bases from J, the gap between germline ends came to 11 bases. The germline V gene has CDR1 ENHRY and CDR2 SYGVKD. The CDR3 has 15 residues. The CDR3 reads CAISESTQGPDTQYF. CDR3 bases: TGTGCCATCAGTGAGTCGACCCAGGGTCCAGATACGCAGTATTTT.

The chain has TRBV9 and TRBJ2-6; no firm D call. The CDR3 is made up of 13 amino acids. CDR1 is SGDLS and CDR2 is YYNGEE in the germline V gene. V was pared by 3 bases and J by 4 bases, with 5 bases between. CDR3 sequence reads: CASSGGGANVLTF. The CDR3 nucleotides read TGTGCCAGCAGCGGCGGAGGGGCCAACGTCCTGACTTTC.

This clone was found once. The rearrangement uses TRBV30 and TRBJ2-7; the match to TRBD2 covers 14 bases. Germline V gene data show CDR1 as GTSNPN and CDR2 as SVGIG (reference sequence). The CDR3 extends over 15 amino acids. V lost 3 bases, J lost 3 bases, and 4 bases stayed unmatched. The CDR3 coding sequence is TGTGCCTGGAGCCGCGGACTAGCGGGAGGCTACGAGCAGTACTTC. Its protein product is CAWSRGLAGGYEQYF.

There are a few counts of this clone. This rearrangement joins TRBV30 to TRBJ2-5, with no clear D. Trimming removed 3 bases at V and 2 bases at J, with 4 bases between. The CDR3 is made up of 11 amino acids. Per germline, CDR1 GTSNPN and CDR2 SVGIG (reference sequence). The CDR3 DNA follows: TGTGCCTGGAGGCAGCAAGAGACCCAGTACTTC. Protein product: CAWRQQETQYF.

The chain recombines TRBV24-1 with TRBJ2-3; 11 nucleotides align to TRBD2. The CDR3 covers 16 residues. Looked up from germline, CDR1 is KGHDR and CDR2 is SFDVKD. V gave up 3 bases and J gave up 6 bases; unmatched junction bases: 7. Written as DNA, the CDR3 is TGTGCCACCAGTGATCCTAGCGGGGGGTACCTGGATACGCAGTATTTT. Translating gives CATSDPSGGYLDTQYF.

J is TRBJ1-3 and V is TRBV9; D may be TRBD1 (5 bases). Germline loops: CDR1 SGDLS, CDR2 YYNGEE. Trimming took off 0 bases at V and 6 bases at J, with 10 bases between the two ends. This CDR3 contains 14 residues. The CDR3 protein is CASSVALTANTIYF. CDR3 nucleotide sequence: TGTGCCAGCAGCGTAGCTCTGACAGCAAACACCATATATTTT.

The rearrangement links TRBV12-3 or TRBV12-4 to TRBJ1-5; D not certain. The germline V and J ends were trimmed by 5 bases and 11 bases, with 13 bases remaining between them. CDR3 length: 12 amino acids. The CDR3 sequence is CASSMTLLAQHF. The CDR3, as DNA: TGTGCCAGCAGTATGACCCTCCTAGCCCAGCATTTT.

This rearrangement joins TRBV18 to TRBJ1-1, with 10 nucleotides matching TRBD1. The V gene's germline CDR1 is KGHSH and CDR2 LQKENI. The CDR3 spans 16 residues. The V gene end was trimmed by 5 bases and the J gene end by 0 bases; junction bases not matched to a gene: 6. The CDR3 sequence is CASSRDRGLLNTEAFF. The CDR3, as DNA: TGTGCCAGCTCAAGGGACAGGGGACTCCTGAACACTGAAGCTTTCTTT.